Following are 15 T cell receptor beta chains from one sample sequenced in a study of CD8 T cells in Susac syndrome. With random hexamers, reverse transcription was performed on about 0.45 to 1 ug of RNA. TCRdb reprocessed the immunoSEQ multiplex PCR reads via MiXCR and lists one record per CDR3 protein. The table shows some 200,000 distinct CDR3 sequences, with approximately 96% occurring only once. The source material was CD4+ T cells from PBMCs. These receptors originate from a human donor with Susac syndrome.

In DNA form, the CDR3 reads TGTGCCAGCAGCTCGACTAGCGGGGGGGCAAGAAGCACAGATACGCAGTATTTT. Its protein product is CASSSTSGGARSTDTQYF. The chain carries TRBV7-9 and TRBJ2-3; 14 nucleotides agree with TRBD2. The J segment lost 0 bases and the V segment lost 4 bases, leaving 6 bases of the junction unmatched. CDR1 is SEHNR, CDR2 FQNEAQ, per germline (reference sequence). CDR3 length: 18 amino acids.

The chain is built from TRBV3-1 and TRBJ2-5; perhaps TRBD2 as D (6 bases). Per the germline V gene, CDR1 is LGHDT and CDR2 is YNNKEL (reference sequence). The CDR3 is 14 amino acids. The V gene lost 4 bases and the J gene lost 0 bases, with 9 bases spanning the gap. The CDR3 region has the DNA TGTGCCAGCAGCCCCGGGGACTACCAAGAGACCCAGTACTTC. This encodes CASSPGDYQETQYF.

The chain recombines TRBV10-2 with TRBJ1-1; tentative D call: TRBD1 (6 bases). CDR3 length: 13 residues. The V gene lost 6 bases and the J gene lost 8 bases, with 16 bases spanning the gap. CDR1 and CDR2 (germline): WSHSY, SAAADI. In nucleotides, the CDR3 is TGCGCCAGCAGGGGGACAAAACTCGGGGAAGCTTTCTTT. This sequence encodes CASRGTKLGEAFF.

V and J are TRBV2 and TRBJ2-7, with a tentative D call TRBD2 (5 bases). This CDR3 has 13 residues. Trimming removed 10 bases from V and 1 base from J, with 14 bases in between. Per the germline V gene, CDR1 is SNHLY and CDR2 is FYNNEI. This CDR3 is CAIVRDSSYEQYF. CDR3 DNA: TGTGCCATAGTACGGGATTCATCCTACGAGCAGTACTTC. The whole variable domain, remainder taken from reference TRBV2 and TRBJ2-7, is EPEVTQTPSHQVTQMGQEVILRCVPISNHLYFYWYRQILGQKVEFLVSFYNNEISEKSEIFDDQFSVERPDGSNFTLKIRSTKLEDSAMYFCAIVRDSSYEQYFGPGTRLTVT.

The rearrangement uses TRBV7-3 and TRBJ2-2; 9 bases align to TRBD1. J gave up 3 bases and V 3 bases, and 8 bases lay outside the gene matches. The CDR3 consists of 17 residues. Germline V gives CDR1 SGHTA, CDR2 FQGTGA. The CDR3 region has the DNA TGTGCCAGCAGCTTTATGGGGACAGGGACTGACACCGGGGAGCTGTTTTTT. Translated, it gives CASSFMGTGTDTGELFF.

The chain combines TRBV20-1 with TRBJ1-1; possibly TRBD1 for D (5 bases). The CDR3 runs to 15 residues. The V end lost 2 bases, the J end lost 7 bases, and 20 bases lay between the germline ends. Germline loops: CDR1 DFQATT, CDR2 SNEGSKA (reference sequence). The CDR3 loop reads CSARPSSDSRIEAFF. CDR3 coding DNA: TGCAGTGCTAGACCTTCCTCCGACAGTCGGATTGAAGCTTTCTTT.

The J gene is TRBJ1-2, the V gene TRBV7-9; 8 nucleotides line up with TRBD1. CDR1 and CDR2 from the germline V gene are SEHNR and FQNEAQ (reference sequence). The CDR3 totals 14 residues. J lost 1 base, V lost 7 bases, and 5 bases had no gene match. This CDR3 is CASIRTGINYGYTF. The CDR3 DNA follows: TGTGCCAGCATCAGGACAGGGATTAACTATGGCTACACCTTC.

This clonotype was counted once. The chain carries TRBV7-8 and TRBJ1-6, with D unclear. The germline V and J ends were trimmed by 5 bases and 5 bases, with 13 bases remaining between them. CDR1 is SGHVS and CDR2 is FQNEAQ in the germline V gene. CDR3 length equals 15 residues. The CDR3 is CASSPSQQHNSPLHF. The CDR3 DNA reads TGTGCCAGCAGCCCAAGTCAACAGCATAATTCACCCCTCCACTTT.

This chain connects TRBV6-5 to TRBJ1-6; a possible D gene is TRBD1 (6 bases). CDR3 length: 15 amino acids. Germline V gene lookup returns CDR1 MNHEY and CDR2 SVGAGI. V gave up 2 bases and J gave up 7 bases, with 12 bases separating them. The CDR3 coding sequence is TGTGCCAGCAGTTACACCACAGGGACGAATTCACCCCTCCACTTT. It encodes CASSYTTGTNSPLHF.

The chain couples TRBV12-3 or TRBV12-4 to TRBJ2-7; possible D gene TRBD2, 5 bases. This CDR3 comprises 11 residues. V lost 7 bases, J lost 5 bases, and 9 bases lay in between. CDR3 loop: CASKKGDEQYF. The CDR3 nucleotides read TGTGCCAGCAAAAAGGGAGACGAGCAGTACTTC.

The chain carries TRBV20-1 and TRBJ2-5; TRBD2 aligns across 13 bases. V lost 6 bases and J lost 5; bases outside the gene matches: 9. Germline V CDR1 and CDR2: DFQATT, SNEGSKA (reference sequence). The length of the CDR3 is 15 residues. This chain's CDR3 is CSARTSGGVGETQYF. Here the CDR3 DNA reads TGCAGTGCCCGTACTAGCGGGGGGGTCGGGGAGACCCAGTACTTC.

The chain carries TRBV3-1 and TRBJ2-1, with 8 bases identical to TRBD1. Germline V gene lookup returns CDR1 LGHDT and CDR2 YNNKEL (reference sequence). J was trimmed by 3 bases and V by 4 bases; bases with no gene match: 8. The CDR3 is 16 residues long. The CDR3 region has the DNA TGTGCCAGCAGCCTAGCCGGACAGGGCATCTACAATGAGCAGTTCTTC. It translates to CASSLAGQGIYNEQFF.

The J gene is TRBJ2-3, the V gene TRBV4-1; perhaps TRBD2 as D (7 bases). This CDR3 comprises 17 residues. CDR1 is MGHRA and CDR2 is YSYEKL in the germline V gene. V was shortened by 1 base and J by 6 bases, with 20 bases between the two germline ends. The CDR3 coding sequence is TGCGCCAGCAGCCAAGTGGGTGGGGGGGGCGGTGGGGATACGCAGTATTTT. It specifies CASSQVGGGGGGDTQYF.

The CDR3 coding sequence is TGTGCCAGCAGCGTAGGACCCTCCCCCTCCGGCGAGCAGTACTTC. Its protein is CASSVGPSPSGEQYF. The V and J genes are TRBV9 and TRBJ2-7; D unclear. From germline, CDR1 is SGDLS and CDR2 YYNGEE. The V and J ends lost 0 bases and 6 bases respectively, with 16 bases between them. The CDR3 runs 15 residues.

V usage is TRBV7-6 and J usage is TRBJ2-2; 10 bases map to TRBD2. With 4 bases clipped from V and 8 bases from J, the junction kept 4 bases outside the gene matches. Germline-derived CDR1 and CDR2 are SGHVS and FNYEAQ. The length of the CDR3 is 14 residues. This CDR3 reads CASSSAGGPGELFF. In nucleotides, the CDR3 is TGTGCCAGCAGCTCAGCGGGGGGGCCGGGGGAGCTGTTTTTT.